One and the same sample provided the 26 T cell receptor beta chains below, sequenced in a study of post-analysis software for immune sequencing data. The study's findings and limits: Relative to controls, patients had about five TRBV segments at higher frequency, with TRBV5-6, TRBV5-1 and TRBV20-1 among these.

No antigen is known for these receptors. Incorporated into the TCR beta cDNA libraries were unique molecular identifiers, which served to reduce PCR and sequencing biases. TCRdb called the PCR reads again in MiXCR, with one record for every CDR3 protein. The table has fewer than 600,000 distinct CDR3 sequences, approximately 46% seen once. Sequences were obtained from blood. The receptors shown here come from a girl under 18 with multiple sclerosis.

The rearrangement joins TRBV15 to TRBJ1-5; D remains ambiguous. This CDR3 spans 16 amino acids. The germline gives CDR1 LNHNV, CDR2 YYDKDF (reference sequence). Trimming removed 0 bases at V and 3 bases at J, with 12 bases between. The DNA for the CDR3 is TGTGCCACCAGCAGAGATTCCTGGACCGACAATCAGCCCCAGCATTTT. It encodes CATSRDSWTDNQPQHF.

V gene TRBV20-1 combines with J gene TRBJ2-2, with D possibly being TRBD2 (5 bases). The germline V and J ends were trimmed by 5 bases and 2 bases, with 12 bases remaining between them. The CDR3 loop spans 14 amino acids. Germline assignment: CDR1 DFQATT and CDR2 SNEGSKA (reference sequence). The CDR3 region is CSAPEAVNTGELFF. In nucleotides, the CDR3 is TGCAGTGCTCCGGAAGCGGTTAACACCGGGGAGCTGTTTTTT.

This sequence joins TRBV29-1 and TRBJ2-5; no clear D. The ends were cut back, 4 bases at V and 4 bases at J, with 13 bases in the middle. The CDR3 covers 13 residues. Germline CDR1 is SQVTM and CDR2 is ANQGSEA. CDR3 sequence reads: CSVAVRASETQYF. The CDR3 DNA sequence: TGCAGCGTTGCGGTTAGGGCGTCAGAGACCCAGTACTTC.

This clonotype was recorded only once. This chain uses TRBV29-1 with TRBJ2-6, with TRBD2 as a possible D gene (6 bases). This CDR3 is 16 amino acids long. The V gene's germline CDR1 is SQVTM and CDR2 ANQGSEA. Trimming removed 4 bases at V and 0 bases at J, with 13 bases between. The CDR3 sequence is CSVGRGGNSGANVLTF. The CDR3 DNA sequence: TGCAGCGTTGGGAGGGGAGGAAACTCTGGGGCCAACGTCCTGACTTTC.

J is TRBJ1-1 and V is TRBV7-3, with D possibly TRBD1 on 6 matching bases. Germline-derived CDR1 and CDR2 are SGHTA and FQGTGA. Trimming took off 5 bases at V and 4 bases at J, with 14 bases between the two ends. The CDR3 totals 14 residues. CDR3 bases: TGTGCCAGCAGCCCCGGACAGTGGGGCACTGAAGCTTTCTTT. Its protein product is CASSPGQWGTEAFF.

In its sample, this clonotype was seen a few times. V and J are TRBV29-1 and TRBJ2-3; TRBD1 agrees at 8 bases. CDR3 length: 13 residues. The germline gives CDR1 SQVTM, CDR2 ANQGSEA. The V segment lost 7 bases and the J segment 0 bases; nucleotides outside the gene matches: 3. The CDR3 here is CSGGTGSTDTQYF. The DNA of the CDR3 is TGCAGCGGGGGGACAGGAAGCACAGATACGCAGTATTTT.

The rearrangement links TRBV10-3 to TRBJ2-7; TRBD1 agrees at 7 bases. The CDR3 has 12 residues. V shed 10 bases and J 5 bases; nucleotides not matched to a gene: 8. CDR1 and CDR2 (germline): ENHRY, SYGVKD. The CDR3 spells CATFTGVDEQYF. The CDR3 DNA reads TGTGCCACCTTTACAGGGGTGGACGAGCAGTACTTC.

This clonotype was counted only a few times. This rearrangement joins TRBV29-1 to TRBJ1-1; TRBD1 is a possible D gene (6 bases). Trimming left V 5 bases short and J 0 bases short, with 10 bases between. This CDR3 is built from 13 residues. The germline gives CDR1 SQVTM, CDR2 ANQGSEA. The CDR3 nucleotides are TGCAGCGTTAGTGGACAGATGAACACTGAAGCTTTCTTT. It translates to CSVSGQMNTEAFF.

V usage is TRBV29-1 and J usage is TRBJ2-1; weak D call: TRBD1 (5 bases). The V gene's germline CDR1 is SQVTM and CDR2 ANQGSEA. The CDR3 sequence is 13 residues long. V dropped 8 bases and J dropped 6 bases, with 17 bases sitting between them. The CDR3 sequence is CSPWGRTGNEQFF. CDR3 in DNA: TGCAGCCCCTGGGGCCGGACGGGCAATGAGCAGTTCTTC.

The chain combines TRBV5-1 with TRBJ2-1; possibly TRBD1 for D (6 bases). CDR1 is SGHRS, CDR2 YFSETQ, per germline. The CDR3 runs to 16 residues. V shed 1 base and J shed 4 bases, with 15 bases lying between them. The DNA of the CDR3 is TGCGCCAGCAGCTTGCTGGGGGCATTATCGTACAATGAGCAGTTCTTC. Its protein is CASSLLGALSYNEQFF.

The chain recombines TRBV20-1 with TRBJ1-1; the D gene is possibly TRBD1 (5 bases). The CDR3 covers 16 residues. Germline lookup yields CDR1 DFQATT and CDR2 SNEGSKA (reference sequence). V dropped 0 bases and J dropped 4 bases, with 18 bases sitting between them. DNA of the CDR3: TGCAGTGCTAGAGATCGTCTTATATCAGGGTCCACTGAAGCTTTCTTT. Translating gives CSARDRLISGSTEAFF.

The rearrangement uses TRBV20-1 and TRBJ2-1; TRBD2 aligns across 12 bases. CDR3 length: 16 residues. Germline CDR1 reads DFQATT; CDR2 reads SNEGSKA (reference sequence). V was clipped by 3 bases and J by 7 bases; unmatched bases: 10. In nucleotides, the CDR3 is TGCAGTGCTAGCGCCGGTAGTCTAGCGGGAGGGAATGAGCAGTTCTTC. Amino acid sequence: CSASAGSLAGGNEQFF.

This clonotype was detected only a few times. The chain recombines TRBV12-3 or TRBV12-4 with TRBJ2-3; a weak D match, TRBD2 (5 bases). With 7 bases removed from V and 1 base from J, the gap between germline ends came to 12 bases. This CDR3 contains 14 residues. The CDR3 region is CASTPRVRTDTQYF. DNA of the CDR3: TGTGCCAGCACCCCGCGGGTGCGCACAGATACGCAGTATTTT.

This clonotype showed up just a few times. The rearrangement links TRBV7-3 to TRBJ2-5, with 14 bases matching TRBD2. CDR3 length: 18 amino acids. The germline V gene has CDR1 SGHTA and CDR2 FQGTGA. J gave up 3 bases and V 0 bases, and 6 bases lay outside the gene matches. The CDR3 DNA is TGTGCCAGCAGCTTAACCGGACTAGCGGGAGGACGGGAAGAGACCCAGTACTTC. Its translation is CASSLTGLAGGREETQYF. Using reference TRBV7-3 and TRBJ2-5 for the parts outside the CDR3, the full variable domain is GAGVSQTPSNKVTEKGKYVELRCDPISGHTALYWYRQSLGQGPEFLIYFQGTGAADDSGLPNDRFFAVRPEGSVSTLKIQRTERGDSAVYLCASSLTGLAGGREETQYFGPGTRLLVL.

DNA of the CDR3: TGTGCCAGCAGCGCTACAGGGCTCTCCTATGGCTACACCTTC. It yields the protein CASSATGLSYGYTF. The chain employs TRBV7-2 and TRBJ1-2; maybe TRBD1 (6 bases). The V end was cut by 5 bases, the J end by 4 bases, with 14 bases between. Germline V gene data show CDR1 as SGHTA and CDR2 as FQGNSA. CDR3 length: 14 amino acids.

The sample holds a few counts of this clonotype. The V call is TRBV4-1, the J call TRBJ2-1, with 12 bases that match TRBD2. Germline trimming cut 0 bases from V and 9 bases from J; bases unmatched to any gene: 6. Germline lookup yields CDR1 MGHRA and CDR2 YSYEKL. The CDR3 runs to 16 residues. CDR3 residues: CASSQDGTSGFSEQFF. As DNA, the CDR3 is TGCGCCAGCAGCCAAGACGGGACTAGCGGGTTTAGTGAGCAGTTCTTC.

In its sample, this clonotype was seen a few times. The rearrangement links TRBV27 to TRBJ2-3; the match to TRBD1 covers 9 bases. The CDR3 sequence is 16 residues long. Germline assignment: CDR1 MNHEY and CDR2 SMNVEV (reference sequence). V shed 5 bases and J 0 bases; nucleotides not matched to a gene: 6. CDR3 in DNA: TGTGCCAGCAGTCGGGACAGGGCTACTAGCACAGATACGCAGTATTTT. It translates to CASSRDRATSTDTQYF.

This clonotype was recorded only once. V is TRBV29-1 and J is TRBJ2-7; the match to TRBD2 covers 7 bases. This CDR3 contains 14 residues. Germline-derived CDR1 and CDR2 are SQVTM and ANQGSEA. V gave up 7 bases and J gave up 0 bases; unmatched junction bases: 9. The CDR3 is CSAGGVGVSYEQYF. In DNA, the CDR3 is TGCAGCGCTGGGGGGGTTGGCGTCTCCTACGAGCAGTACTTC.

For the CDR3, the DNA is TGTGCCAGCAGTTCACAGCCGAATTTCTACGAGCAGTACTTC. Translated: CASSSQPNFYEQYF. The chain has TRBV28 and TRBJ2-7; D gene uncertain. This CDR3 has 14 residues. Germline loops: CDR1 MDHEN, CDR2 SYDVKM. Between the trimmed V and J ends, which lost 4 bases and 3 bases, there was a span of 13 bases. Full variable domain (rest looked up from reference TRBV28 and TRBJ2-7): DVKVTQSSRYLVKRTGEKVFLECVQDMDHENMFWYRQDPGLGLRLIYFSYDVKMKEKGDIPEGYSVSREKKERFSLILESASTNQTSMYLCASSSQPNFYEQYFGPGTRLTVT.

This clonotype has a handful of counts. V usage is TRBV30 and J usage is TRBJ1-5, with D possibly matching TRBD1 (5 bases). CDR3 length equals 14 residues. In germline, CDR1 is GTSNPN, CDR2 SVGIG (reference sequence). Trimming shortened V by 0 bases and J by 5 bases, and 11 bases separated the two germline ends. CDR3 amino acids: CAWSVPGPYQPQHF. The DNA of the CDR3 is TGTGCCTGGAGTGTACCGGGACCCTATCAGCCCCAGCATTTT.

CDR3 sequence: CASARFQGTDTQYF. The CDR3 DNA reads TGTGCCAGCGCCCGATTCCAGGGTACAGATACGCAGTATTTT. V and J are TRBV7-3 and TRBJ2-3, with D perhaps matching TRBD1 (5 bases). Trimming removed 8 bases at V and 3 bases at J, with 15 bases between. CDR3 length: 14 amino acids. The germline V gene encodes CDR1 SGHTA and CDR2 FQGTGA.

This clonotype was observed a few times. This rearrangement joins TRBV4-1 to TRBJ2-5; 13 bases line up with TRBD2. The CDR3 totals 16 residues. With 0 bases clipped from V and 3 bases from J, the junction kept 1 base outside the gene matches. Looked up from germline, CDR1 is MGHRA and CDR2 is YSYEKL. The DNA of the CDR3 is TGCGCCAGCAGCCAAGATGGACTAGCGGGAGAAGAGACCCAGTACTTC. It codes for CASSQDGLAGEETQYF.

V usage is TRBV20-1 and J usage is TRBJ2-1; the D gene is possibly TRBD2 (7 bases). Trimming stripped 3 bases from V and 6 bases from J, with 18 bases between. There are 15 residues in the CDR3. Per germline, CDR1 DFQATT and CDR2 SNEGSKA (reference sequence). The CDR3 loop is CSARGGPREGNEQFF. DNA of the CDR3: TGCAGTGCTAGGGGGGGGCCTAGGGAGGGCAATGAGCAGTTCTTC.

The chain links TRBV6-1 to TRBJ1-1; D ambiguous. Germline V gene sequence: CDR1 MNHNS, CDR2 SASEGT. The length of the CDR3 is 14 residues. V lost 7 bases to trimming and J lost 0 bases, with 12 bases between them. CDR3 in amino acids: CASMFGGVNTEAFF. DNA of the CDR3: TGTGCCAGCATGTTCGGAGGAGTGAACACTGAAGCTTTCTTT.

This clonotype was seen only once. The rearrangement links TRBV6-1 to TRBJ1-2; no definite D call. The CDR3 sequence is 13 residues long. V lost 4 bases and J 0 bases, leaving 6 bases between the germline ends. From germline, CDR1 is MNHNS and CDR2 SASEGT. CDR3 sequence: CASSVQTNYGYTF. For the CDR3, the DNA is TGTGCCAGCAGTGTCCAGACTAACTATGGCTACACCTTC.

This clonotype was picked up a small number of times. The CDR3 loop is CASSIGEKQETQYF. The CDR3 DNA reads TGCGCCAGCAGCATAGGGGAGAAACAAGAGACCCAGTACTTC. The chain couples TRBV5-1 to TRBJ2-5; D possibly matches TRBD1 or TRBD2 (5 bases each). Germline loops: CDR1 SGHRS, CDR2 YFSETQ. Trimming removed 4 bases at V and 2 bases at J, with 12 bases between. The CDR3 totals 14 residues.